These T cell receptor beta chains were read from a single sample in a study of T cells in Graves' hyperthyroidism and ophthalmopathy. Via MiXCR, TCRdb re-called the multiplex PCR reads, giving one row per CDR3 protein. This table has 650,000 to 750,000 distinct CDR3 sequences, around 15% appearing once. Sequencing was done on a sample of blood. These receptors were taken from a woman younger than 35 with Graves' hyperthyroidism. The CDR3 runs from the conserved cysteine through the conserved F or W. The D gene is left open where the match is weak. Not every row has a clone size; where given, it reads once, few, many or a size class.

v_gene	d_gene	j_gene	abundance	CDR3aa	CDR3nt
TRBV7-3	TRBD1	TRBJ2-5	many	CASSTTGGQETQYF	TGTGCCAGCAGCACGACAGGGGGGCAAGAGACCCAGTACTTC
TRBV19	NA	TRBJ2-7	NA	CASSIVLGPITHNEQYF	TGTGCCAGTAGTATAGTCCTCGGTCCCATCACACACAATGAGCAGTACTTC
TRBV19	NA	TRBJ1-6	NA	CATTTTDRNNSPLHF	TGTGCCACCACAACCACCGACAGAAATAATTCACCCCTCCACTTT
TRBV11-2	TRBD2	TRBJ2-1	many	CASSLPGGYNEQFF	TGTGCCAGCAGCCTCCCGGGGGGCTACAATGAGCAGTTCTTC
TRBV7-2	NA	TRBJ2-5	many	CASSPGNQISETQYF	TGTGCCAGCAGCCCCGGGAACCAAATCTCAGAGACCCAGTACTTC
TRBV11-3	NA	TRBJ2-2	few	CASSFKGTGTGELFF	TGTGCCAGCAGCTTTAAAGGAACGGGCACCGGGGAGCTGTTTTTT
TRBV28	TRBD1	TRBJ2-2	many	CASSWGTGAITGELFF	TGTGCCAGCAGTTGGGGGACAGGGGCCATCACCGGGGAGCTGTTTTTT
TRBV10-3	NA	TRBJ2-3	few	CAISRPPPGPDTQYF	TGTGCCATCAGCCGACCCCCCCCCGGCCCAGATACGCAGTATTTT
TRBV27	NA	TRBJ1-2	many	CASSLDGPRYGYTF	TGTGCCAGCAGTTTAGACGGACCGCGCTATGGCTACACCTTC
TRBV18	TRBD2	TRBJ2-3	many	CASSPGTSSTDTQYF	TGTGCCAGCTCTCCCGGGACTAGCAGTACAGATACGCAGTATTTT
TRBV12-3/TRBV12-4	NA	TRBJ2-7	many	CASSLNPGGEQYF	TGTGCCAGCAGTTTAAATCCCGGGGGCGAGCAGTACTTC
TRBV7-9	NA	TRBJ2-1	many	CASSSLSRTPKNEQFF	TGTGCCAGCAGTTCCCTCAGCCGAACCCCGAAAAATGAGCAGTTCTTC
TRBV2	TRBD2	TRBJ2-7	many	CASNAERGYSYEQYF	TGTGCCAGCAACGCGGAGCGGGGATACTCCTACGAGCAGTACTTC
TRBV11-2	NA	TRBJ2-5	many	CASSLDRETQYF	TGTGCCAGCAGCTTAGATCGAGAGACCCAGTACTTC
TRBV7-3	TRBD2	TRBJ2-1	many	CASSPPGTSGTPNEQFF	TGTGCCAGCAGCCCCCCCGGGACTAGCGGGACCCCCAATGAGCAGTTCTTC
TRBV6-4	TRBD1	TRBJ1-1	few	CASRPGTGGTTEAFF	TGTGCCAGCAGACCCGGGACAGGGGGGACCACTGAAGCTTTCTTT
TRBV20-1	NA	TRBJ1-2	NA	CSARQDSNYGYTF	TGCAGTGCTAGACAGGATTCTAACTATGGCTACACCTTC
TRBV4-3	TRBD2	TRBJ2-7	few	CASSQARGTSSTYEQYF	TGCGCCAGCAGCCAAGCTAGAGGGACTAGCTCAACCTACGAGCAGTACTTC
TRBV7-2	NA	TRBJ1-2	many	CASSLEGSAAGYTF	TGTGCCAGCAGCTTAGAAGGCTCGGCGGCTGGCTACACCTTC
TRBV20-1	NA	TRBJ2-7	many	CSAHEGYEQYF	TGCAGTGCTCACGAAGGATACGAGCAGTACTTC
TRBV12-3/TRBV12-4	NA	TRBJ2-1	NA	CASSTDRGPDEQFF	TGTGCCAGCAGTACGGATCGGGGGCCCGATGAGCAGTTCTTC
TRBV30	TRBD2	TRBJ2-1	many	CAWSRDSGRFYNEQFF	TGTGCCTGGAGTCGCGATAGCGGGAGATTCTACAATGAGCAGTTCTTC
TRBV20-1	TRBD2	TRBJ2-1	many	CSARDSGIRDESSYNEQFF	TGCAGTGCTAGAGATAGCGGGATTAGGGACGAGAGCTCCTACAATGAGCAGTTCTTC
TRBV7-9	TRBD1	TRBJ1-6	many	CASSLAGQLNSPLHF	TGTGCCAGCAGCTTAGCGGGACAGCTTAATTCACCCCTCCACTTT
TRBV7-3	NA	TRBJ2-1	many	CASSSYLWNEQFF	TGTGCCAGCAGCTCGTACCTTTGGAATGAGCAGTTCTTC
TRBV29-1	TRBD2	TRBJ2-1	NA	CSVERGAILAGVNNEQFF	TGCAGCGTTGAGAGGGGGGCCATCTTAGCGGGAGTGAACAATGAGCAGTTCTTC
TRBV29-1	NA	TRBJ1-1	few	CSVGENTEAFF	TGCAGCGTTGGAGAGAACACTGAAGCTTTCTTT
TRBV12-3/TRBV12-4	NA	TRBJ1-3	NA	CASRLSGVGGNTIYF	TGTGCCAGCAGGCTCTCGGGGGTTGGTGGAAACACCATATATTTT
TRBV28	NA	TRBJ2-1	NA	CASSSRVGGDYNEQFF	TGTGCCAGCAGTTCTAGAGTAGGAGGGGACTACAATGAGCAGTTCTTC
TRBV7-2	NA	TRBJ2-3	many	CASSKTTVTDTQYF	TGTGCCAGCAGCAAGACGACAGTTACAGATACGCAGTATTTT
TRBV24-1	TRBD2	TRBJ2-1	few	CATSDRAGGHTYNEQFF	TGTGCCACCAGTGACCGGGCGGGGGGCCATACCTACAATGAGCAGTTCTTC
TRBV11-3	NA	TRBJ2-5	many	CASSKKIWGTRQRYGVETQYF	TGTGCCAGCAGCAAAAAAATCTGGGGGACACGCCAACGATATGGTGTCGAGACCCAGTACTTC
TRBV7-2	NA	TRBJ1-4	few	CASRPGANEKLFF	TGTGCCAGCCGGCCAGGCGCAAATGAAAAACTGTTTTTT
TRBV25-1	NA	TRBJ2-1	few	CASSASKSNEQFF	TGTGCCAGCAGTGCCTCCAAGAGTAATGAGCAGTTCTTC
TRBV12-3/TRBV12-4	TRBD2	TRBJ2-2	NA	CASSLGDFGTSGDPSTPGELFF	TGTGCCAGCAGTTTAGGGGATTTTGGGACTAGTGGGGATCCTTCAACACCCGGGGAGCTGTTTTTT
TRBV19	NA	TRBJ1-1	NA	CASGVAAYRRSGTEAFF	TGTGCCAGTGGTGTGGCAGCCTACCGGCGCAGCGGCACTGAAGCTTTCTTT
TRBV7-9	NA	TRBJ2-7	NA	CANSIDRMSSYEQYF	TGTGCCAACAGTATAGACAGGATGAGCTCCTACGAGCAGTACTTC
TRBV30	NA	TRBJ2-7	many	CAWSLWGSSYEQYF	TGTGCCTGGAGCCTTTGGGGGTCCTCCTACGAGCAGTACTTC
TRBV6-2/TRBV6-3	TRBD2	TRBJ2-7	many	CAGSSGYEQYF	TGTGCCGGGTCTAGCGGGTACGAGCAGTACTTC
TRBV3-1	NA	TRBJ2-1	once	CASSPKLGRRYNEQFF	TGTGCCAGCAGCCCGAAACTAGGGAGAAGGTACAATGAGCAGTTCTTC
TRBV30	NA	TRBJ1-2	many	CAWSVVPIDYGYTF	TGTGCCTGGAGTGTTGTGCCGATAGACTATGGCTACACCTTC
TRBV29-1	NA	TRBJ1-5	NA	CSVGPDSNQPQHF	TGCAGCGTTGGGCCGGATAGCAATCAGCCCCAGCATTTT
TRBV12-3/TRBV12-4	NA	TRBJ1-1	NA	CASSSTVVSSEAFF	TGTGCCAGCAGTTCGACAGTCGTAAGCTCTGAAGCTTTCTTT
TRBV27	NA	TRBJ1-1	many	CASSLGQTTTEAFF	TGTGCCAGCAGTTTAGGGCAGACTACCACTGAAGCTTTCTTT
TRBV18	NA	TRBJ2-7	many	CASSSMFSALYEQYF	TGTGCCAGCTCAAGTATGTTCAGCGCGCTTTACGAGCAGTACTTC
TRBV2	NA	TRBJ1-1	NA	CASSRGRQVEAFF	TGTGCCAGCAGCCGCGGGCGACAGGTTGAAGCTTTCTTT
TRBV28	TRBD2	TRBJ2-7	few	CASSSPGGAAYEQYF	TGTGCCAGCAGTTCCCCCGGGGGGGCCGCCTACGAGCAGTACTTC
TRBV20-1	TRBD2	TRBJ2-5	few	CSARGGSPRETQYF	TGCAGTGCTAGGGGCGGGAGTCCCAGAGAGACCCAGTACTTC
TRBV10-3	NA	TRBJ1-2	few	CAISESSAAFKGDGYTF	TGTGCCATCAGTGAGTCCTCCGCCGCGTTCAAGGGTGATGGCTACACCTTC
TRBV27	TRBD2	TRBJ2-1	many	CASSLQLAGDLDYNEQFF	TGTGCCAGCAGTTTACAACTAGCGGGAGACTTAGACTACAATGAGCAGTTCTTC
TRBV20-1	TRBD1	TRBJ2-7	NA	CSIRGQGGHEQYF	TGCAGTATTCGTGGACAGGGGGGCCACGAGCAGTACTTC